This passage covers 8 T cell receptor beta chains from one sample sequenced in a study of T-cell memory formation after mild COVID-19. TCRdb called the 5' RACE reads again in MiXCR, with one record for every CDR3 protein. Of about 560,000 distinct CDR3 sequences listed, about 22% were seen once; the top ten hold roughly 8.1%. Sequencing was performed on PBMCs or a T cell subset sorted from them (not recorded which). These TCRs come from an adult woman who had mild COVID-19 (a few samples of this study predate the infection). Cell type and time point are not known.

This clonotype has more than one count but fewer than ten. DNA of the CDR3: TGTGCCAGCAGCTCGTATCTAGCGTACTACGAGCAGTACTTC. Translation gives CASSSYLAYYEQYF. The rearrangement uses TRBV7-2 and TRBJ2-7; a weak D match, TRBD2 (6 bases). The CDR3 is 14 amino acids. The V gene lost 4 bases and the J gene lost 3 bases, with 13 bases spanning the gap. The germline gives CDR1 SGHTA, CDR2 FQGNSA. The variable domain in full, with the rest retrieved from reference TRBV7-2 and TRBJ2-7, is GAGVSQSPSNKVTEKGKDVELRCDPISGHTALYWYRQSLGQGLEFLIYFQGNSAPDKSGLPSDRFSAERTGGSVSTLTIQRTQQEDSAVYLCASSSYLAYYEQYFGPGTRLTVT.

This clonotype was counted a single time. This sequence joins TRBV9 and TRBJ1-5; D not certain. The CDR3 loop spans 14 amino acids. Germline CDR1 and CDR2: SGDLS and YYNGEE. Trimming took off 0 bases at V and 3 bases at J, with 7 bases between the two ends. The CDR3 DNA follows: TGTGCCAGCAGCGTAGGTGGGTTCAATCAGCCCCAGCATTTT. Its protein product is CASSVGGFNQPQHF. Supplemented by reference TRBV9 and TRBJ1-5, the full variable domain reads DSGVTQTPKHLITATGQRVTLRCSPRSGDLSVYWYQQSLDQGLQFLIQYYNGEERAKGNILERFSAQQFPDLHSELNLSSLELGDSALYFCASSVGGFNQPQHFGDGTRLSIL.

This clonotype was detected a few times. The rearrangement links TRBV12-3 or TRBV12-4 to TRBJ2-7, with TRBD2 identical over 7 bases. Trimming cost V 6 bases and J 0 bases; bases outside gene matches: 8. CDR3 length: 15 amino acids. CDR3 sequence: CASRPSGAFSYEQYF. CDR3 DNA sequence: TGTGCCAGCAGGCCAAGCGGGGCATTCTCCTACGAGCAGTACTTC.

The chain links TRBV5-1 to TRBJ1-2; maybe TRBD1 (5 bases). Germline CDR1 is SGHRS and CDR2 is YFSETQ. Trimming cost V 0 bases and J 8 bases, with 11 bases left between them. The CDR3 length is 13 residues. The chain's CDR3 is CASSLETGQGYTF. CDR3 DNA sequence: TGCGCCAGCAGCTTGGAAACAGGCCAAGGCTACACCTTC.

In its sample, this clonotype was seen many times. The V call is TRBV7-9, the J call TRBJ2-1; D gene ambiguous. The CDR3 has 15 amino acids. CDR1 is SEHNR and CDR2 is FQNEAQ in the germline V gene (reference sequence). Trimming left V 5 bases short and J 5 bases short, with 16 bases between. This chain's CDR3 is CASSGEGNWHNEQFF. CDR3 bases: TGTGCCAGCAGCGGAGAAGGGAATTGGCACAATGAGCAGTTCTTC.

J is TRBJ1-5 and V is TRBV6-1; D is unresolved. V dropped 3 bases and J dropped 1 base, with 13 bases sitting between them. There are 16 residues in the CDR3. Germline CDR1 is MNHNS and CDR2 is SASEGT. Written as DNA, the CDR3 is TGTGCCAGCAGTGACCGCCGGGTAGGGAGCAATCAGCCCCAGCATTTT. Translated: CASSDRRVGSNQPQHF.

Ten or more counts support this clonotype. This CDR3 is CASSLQGVVGYTF. The CDR3 DNA is TGTGCCAGCAGCTTACAGGGGGTGGTTGGCTACACCTTC. The V call is TRBV7-2, the J call TRBJ1-2, with TRBD1 identical over 7 bases. Germline trimming cut 2 bases from V and 7 bases from J; bases unmatched to any gene: 4. Germline lookup yields CDR1 SGHTA and CDR2 FQGNSA. This CDR3 is built from 13 residues.

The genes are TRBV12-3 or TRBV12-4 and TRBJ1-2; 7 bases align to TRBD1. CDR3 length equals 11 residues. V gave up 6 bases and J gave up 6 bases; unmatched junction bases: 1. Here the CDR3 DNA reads TGTGCCAGCAGGACAGGGAATGGCTACACCTTC. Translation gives CASRTGNGYTF.